Listed here are 13 T cell receptor beta chains from one sample, sequenced in a study of blood T cell repertoires in COVID-19. Clones were sequenced by immunoSEQ multiplex PCR, and TCRdb holds only the in-frame ones, with some missing. This table holds around 700,000 clones, 75% to 90% found once. Sequencing was done on a sample of peripheral blood. These receptors were obtained from a woman in her late teens or twenties with acute or convalescent COVID-19.

This clone was found once. The chain combines TRBV7-2 with TRBJ2-1; 8 nucleotides line up with TRBD1. This CDR3 has 17 residues. From germline, CDR1 is SGHTA and CDR2 FQGNSA. Trimming cost V 5 bases and J 0 bases; bases outside gene matches: 9. The CDR3 DNA reads TGTGCCAGCAGCCCCGCTCGACAGGGGAACTCCTACAATGAGCAGTTCTTC. Its translation is CASSPARQGNSYNEQFF.

The gene calls are TRBV18 and TRBJ1-2; TRBD1 aligns across 10 bases. The germline V gene encodes CDR1 KGHSH and CDR2 LQKENI. The CDR3 contains 15 residues. V shed 1 base and J 4 bases; nucleotides not matched to a gene: 3. CDR3 protein: CASSPRRDRGYGYTF. The DNA of the CDR3 is TGTGCCAGCTCACCACGCCGGGACAGGGGCTATGGCTACACCTTC.

V gene TRBV9 combines with J gene TRBJ2-1; TRBD2 is a possible D gene (5 bases). V lost 2 bases to trimming and J lost 1 base, with 13 bases between them. Germline CDR1 SGDLS, CDR2 YYNGEE. This CDR3 is built from 16 residues. As DNA, the CDR3 is TGTGCCAGCAGCGTTACTAGTTTAAATTCCTACAATGAGCAGTTCTTC. Protein: CASSVTSLNSYNEQFF.

This chain links TRBV7-8 with TRBJ2-7; 8 bases fit TRBD2. The length of the CDR3 is 15 residues. Germline V gives CDR1 SGHVS, CDR2 FQNEAQ. V shed 5 bases, J shed 4 bases, and the junction held 10 bases outside the gene matches. The CDR3: CASSVQAGAAYEQYF. CDR3 nucleotides: TGTGCCAGCAGCGTCCAAGCGGGGGCCGCTTACGAGCAGTACTTC.

The table lists this clone with a few counts. The chain employs TRBV6-2 or TRBV6-3 and TRBJ2-3, with TRBD2 matching 7 bases. In germline, CDR1 is MNHEY, CDR2 SVGEGT. The V and J ends lost 6 bases and 6 bases, in that order; junction bases with no gene match: 9. The CDR3 loop spans 14 amino acids. The DNA for the CDR3 is TGTGCCAGCAGCCCCCCCGGGGGGATCGATACGCAGTATTTT. This translates into CASSPPGGIDTQYF.

V and J are TRBV6-5 and TRBJ2-6; 7 nucleotides agree with TRBD2. The V gene's germline CDR1 is MNHEY and CDR2 SVGAGI. V lost 2 bases to trimming and J lost 0 bases; unmatched junction nucleotides: 1. The length of the CDR3 is 16 residues. CDR3 amino acids: CASSYGEGSGANVLTF. The CDR3 coding sequence is TGTGCCAGCAGTTACGGGGAGGGCTCTGGGGCCAACGTCCTGACTTTC.

The chain employs TRBV30 and TRBJ1-1; no clear D gene. Germline assignment: CDR1 GTSNPN and CDR2 SVGIG (reference sequence). The CDR3 extends over 12 amino acids. V was trimmed by 7 bases and J by 7 bases, leaving 16 bases between them. The CDR3 sequence is CASAPRVNEAFF. CDR3 DNA sequence: TGTGCCTCGGCACCGAGGGTAAATGAAGCTTTCTTT.

The chain has TRBV2 and TRBJ2-1, with 12 bases aligning to TRBD2. V shed 7 bases, J shed 2 bases, and the junction held 3 bases outside the gene matches. From germline, CDR1 is SNHLY and CDR2 FYNNEI. CDR3 length: 15 amino acids. CDR3 sequence (DNA): TGTGCCAGCATAGGACTAGCGGGGACCTACAATGAGCAGTTCTTC. This codes for CASIGLAGTYNEQFF.

The genes are TRBV5-6 and TRBJ2-3; D gene uncertain. The CDR3 loop spans 12 amino acids. Germline CDR1 is SGHDT and CDR2 is YYEEEE. The V and J ends lost 8 bases and 6 bases respectively, with 13 bases between them. The CDR3 DNA is TGTGCCAGTCAACGGCTGAGGGATACGCAGTATTTT. Translation: CASQRLRDTQYF.

This rearrangement joins TRBV11-2 to TRBJ1-5, with D possibly TRBD1 on 5 matching bases. This CDR3 spans 15 amino acids. V shed 4 bases and J shed 0 bases, with 10 bases lying between them. Per the germline V gene, CDR1 is SGHAT and CDR2 is FQNNGV. The CDR3 nucleotides are TGTGCCAGCAGCTCAGGGCCCTATAGCAATCAGCCCCAGCATTTT. Translated: CASSSGPYSNQPQHF.

The CDR3 DNA reads as TGTGCCAGCACCTATCGGCTCGGGGATGGCTACACCTTC. Residues: CASTYRLGDGYTF. V usage is TRBV9 and J usage is TRBJ1-2, with no clear D. V was cut by 6 bases and J by 6 bases, with 15 bases left in between. The CDR3 runs 13 residues. CDR1 and CDR2 (germline): SGDLS, YYNGEE. The full variable domain, with the rest looked up from reference TRBV9 and TRBJ1-2, is DSGVTQTPKHLITATGQRVTLRCSPRSGDLSVYWYQQSLDQGLQFLIQYYNGEERAKGNILERFSAQQFPDLHSELNLSSLELGDSALYFCASTYRLGDGYTFGSGTRLTVV.

V and J are TRBV19 and TRBJ1-6; D gene ambiguous. This CDR3 spans 14 amino acids. Germline lookup yields CDR1 LNHDA and CDR2 SQIVND (reference sequence). V was shortened by 3 bases and J by 10 bases, with 13 bases between the two germline ends. CDR3 bases: TGTGCCAGTAGTATGGGGAGTGTGGGATCACCCCTCCACTTT. This encodes CASSMGSVGSPLHF.

CDR3 protein: CASSLGPTGTQYF. In DNA form, the CDR3 reads TGTGCCAGCAGCCTAGGCCCCACCGGTACGCAGTATTTT. The V and J genes are TRBV7-3 and TRBJ2-3; D unresolved. The germline CDR1 and CDR2 sequences are SGHTA and FQGTGA. V was clipped by 5 bases and J by 8 bases, with 14 bases between them. The CDR3 sequence is 13 residues long.